This is a list of T cell receptor beta chains from one sample in a study of blood T cell repertoires in COVID-19. Method: immunoSEQ multiplex PCR; TCRdb's copy keeps in-frame clones and lacks some. Of about 100,000 clones listed, 86% are singletons. The sequenced material came from peripheral blood. All receptors come from a man between 60 and 75 years old with acute or convalescent COVID-19. CDR3s include the opening cysteine and the closing phenylalanine or tryptophan. D genes are given only for firm matches. Only part of the rows carry a size: once, few, many, or a class if the clone is expanded.

clone_size,v_call,cdr3_length,j_call,d_call,cdr3_nt,cdr3_aa
medium-sized,TRBV9,14,TRBJ2-7,-,TGTGCCAGCAGTAAAACAGGGTCATCCTACGAGCAGTACTTC,CASSKTGSSYEQYF
-,TRBV6-5,15,TRBJ2-5,-,TGTGCCAGCACCACCCGGCCAGGGCTCCAAGAGACCCAGTACTTC,CASTTRPGLQETQYF
once,TRBV6-2/TRBV6-3,15,TRBJ2-2,-,TGTGCCAGCAGTCTACTCAGGGCGAACACCGGGGAGCTGTTTTTT,CASSLLRANTGELFF
-,TRBV4-3,15,TRBJ1-1,-,TGCGCCAGCAGCCAAGATCCGGGTAGGAGCACTGAAGCTTTCTTT,CASSQDPGRSTEAFF
-,TRBV10-1,13,TRBJ1-2,-,TGCGCCAGCAGTGAGTCTGGCCGGGACACTCTCTCCTTC,CASSESGRDTLSF
-,TRBV3-1/TRBV3-2,15,TRBJ1-4,TRBD1,TGTGCCAGCAGCCCTCCAGACAGGGGGGCGGAAAAACTGTTTTTT,CASSPPDRGAEKLFF
-,TRBV2,13,TRBJ1-2,-,TGTGCCAGCAGTGAAGTCGGAGGCCATGGCTACACCTTC,CASSEVGGHGYTF
few,TRBV6-2/TRBV6-3,15,TRBJ1-1,TRBD1,TGTGCCAGCAGTTATTCGACAGGGGCCTACACTGAAGCTTTCTTT,CASSYSTGAYTEAFF
-,TRBV19,13,TRBJ1-2,TRBD1,TGTGCCAGTAGTATATTACAGGGGAATGGCTACACCTTC,CASSILQGNGYTF
once,TRBV24-1,17,TRBJ2-3,TRBD1,TGTGCCACCAGTGACTCTACGACAGGGTGGAGCACAGATACGCAGTATTTT,CATSDSTTGWSTDTQYF
-,TRBV3-1/TRBV3-2,16,TRBJ2-1,TRBD2,TGTGCCAGCAGCCACTCCTTGGGAGGGAAAGACAATGAGCAGTTCTTC,CASSHSLGGKDNEQFF
-,TRBV7-6,16,TRBJ2-5,TRBD1,TGTGCCAGCAGCTTAGAGGGGACAGGGGGCCGAGAGACCCAGTACTTC,CASSLEGTGGRETQYF
once,TRBV5-1,15,TRBJ1-1,TRBD1,TGCGCCAGCAGCTTTGACAGGGGAGGAGGCACTGAAGCTTTCTTT,CASSFDRGGGTEAFF
-,TRBV6-2/TRBV6-3,15,TRBJ1-3,-,TGTGCCAGCAGCAAGCGGCTGACCCTTATAAACACCATATATTTT,CASSKRLTLINTIYF
-,TRBV27,13,TRBJ1-6,TRBD1,TGTGCCAGCAGAAGGGACAGGGTGTCACCCCTCCACTTT,CASRRDRVSPLHF
-,TRBV5-1,15,TRBJ2-2,-,TGCGCCAGCAGCTCGGGACAAAGCGGCACCGGGGAGCTGTTTTTT,CASSSGQSGTGELFF
-,TRBV5-1,13,TRBJ1-6,-,TGCGCCAGCCAGACAGAAGCTAATTCACCCCTCCACTTT,CASQTEANSPLHF
-,TRBV2,14,TRBJ2-2,TRBD1,TGTGCCAGCAGTGAACGACAGGGGTCCGGGGAGCTGTTTTTT,CASSERQGSGELFF
few,TRBV30,15,TRBJ1-6,TRBD1,TGTGCCTGGACTAAGGGACAGGGCTATAATTCACCCCTCCACTTT,CAWTKGQGYNSPLHF
-,TRBV14,17,TRBJ2-3,TRBD2,TGTGCCAGCAGCCAAGGCCGGCTAGCGGGGATCACAGATACGCAGTATTTT,CASSQGRLAGITDTQYF
-,TRBV11-2,15,TRBJ2-1,-,TGTGCCAGCAGCGAACAGGTGATGATAATCAATGAGCAGTTCTTC,CASSEQVMIINEQFF
-,TRBV21-1,16,TRBJ1-5,-,TGTGCCAGCAGCAAAGTAGGGGACAGGGGCGATCAGCCCCAGCATTTT,CASSKVGDRGDQPQHF
-,TRBV5-1,16,TRBJ2-7,-,TGCGCCACGACGAACGAAGGGGCAGGGGAGTGGGACGAGCAGTACTTC,CATTNEGAGEWDEQYF
-,TRBV14,16,TRBJ2-7,TRBD1,TGTGCCAGCAGCCAAGACCCCAGGACAGGGGCCTACGAGCAGTACTTC,CASSQDPRTGAYEQYF
-,TRBV7-7,17,TRBJ2-1,TRBD2,TGTGCCAGCAGCGCAGGGACTAGCGGGAGGGTCGGGAATGAGCAGTTCTTC,CASSAGTSGRVGNEQFF
-,TRBV6-1,13,TRBJ2-5,-,TGTGCCAGCAGTGAGGGCGAGTTGGAGACCCAGTACTTC,CASSEGELETQYF
-,TRBV2,13,TRBJ2-1,TRBD1,TGTGCCAGCAGTCTTGACAGGGGATTCCAGCAGTTCTTC,CASSLDRGFQQFF
-,TRBV19,16,TRBJ2-3,-,TGTGCCAGTAGTATAGATAACTTATCGGGCACAGATACGCAGTATTTT,CASSIDNLSGTDTQYF
-,TRBV5-6,14,TRBJ1-6,TRBD1,TGTGCCAGCAGCCGTGACAGGGTCAACTCACCCCTCCACTTT,CASSRDRVNSPLHF
-,TRBV7-2,14,TRBJ1-1,TRBD1,TGTGCCAGCAGCCGGGACAGGGTTGGACCTGAAGCTTTCTTT,CASSRDRVGPEAFF
-,TRBV20-1,15,TRBJ2-1,-,TGCAGTGCTAGTGGTAGCGCGAGCTCCTACAATGAGCAGTTCTTC,CSASGSASSYNEQFF
few,TRBV7-7,15,TRBJ2-5,-,TGTGCCAGCAGCGCCATAATCGGACAGCAAGAGACCCAGTACTTC,CASSAIIGQQETQYF
-,TRBV19,13,TRBJ2-7,-,TGTGCCAGTAGTCCGTCAGGAACCTACGAGCAGTACTTC,CASSPSGTYEQYF
-,TRBV2,18,TRBJ2-5,TRBD1,TGTGCCAGCAGTCAGGGCCAGGGGGCGCGCTCTTTTCTGGAGACCCAGTACTTC,CASSQGQGARSFLETQYF
-,TRBV30,16,TRBJ2-7,-,TGTGCCTGGAGGGGCCCGGACGGCCGTGGGCGGGGCGAGCAGTACTTC,CAWRGPDGRGRGEQYF
-,TRBV6-1,15,TRBJ1-4,-,TGTGCCAGCAGTGAAGCGTGGCAGACAAATGAAAAACTGTTTTTT,CASSEAWQTNEKLFF
-,TRBV6-2/TRBV6-3,12,TRBJ1-2,-,TGTGCCAGCAGTTATGCACTCTATGGCTACACCTTC,CASSYALYGYTF
-,TRBV6-5,14,TRBJ1-2,-,TGTGCCAGCAGTTACTCGATCGCTGGGGCCGGCTACACCTTC,CASSYSIAGAGYTF
-,TRBV18,15,TRBJ2-2,-,TGTGCCAGCTCACCAGAGACTATAAACACCGGGGAGCTGTTTTTT,CASSPETINTGELFF
few,TRBV6-5,14,TRBJ1-2,-,TGTGCCAGCAGGGGGTCGGGGGGCAACTATGGCTACACCTTC,CASRGSGGNYGYTF
-,TRBV6-6,14,TRBJ1-1,-,TGTGCCAGCAGTTCGTCCGTCGTGAACACTGAAGCTTTCTTT,CASSSSVVNTEAFF
-,TRBV2,15,TRBJ2-1,-,TGTGCCAGCAGCCTGGGGGGTAGCTCCTACAATGAGCAGTTCTTC,CASSLGGSSYNEQFF